Below, 12 T cell receptor beta chains from the same sample are listed, as sequenced in a study of T cell changes during pregnancy in multiple sclerosis. Clones were read by immunoSEQ multiplex PCR, and TCRdb kept only the in-frame ones, dropping some. The sample contains about 120,000 clones, roughly 92% of which appear only once. This specimen consisted of peripheral blood, obtained before pregnancy. The receptor set was obtained from a female donor with multiple sclerosis, enrolled in a pregnancy study.

This chain uses TRBV27 with TRBJ2-7; TRBD2 is a possible D gene (5 bases). Looked up from germline, CDR1 is MNHEY and CDR2 is SMNVEV (reference sequence). Trimming cost V 4 bases and J 7 bases, with 11 bases left between them. This CDR3 has 12 residues. The CDR3 is CASSSLTGEQYF. The CDR3 DNA reads TGTGCCAGCAGTTCCTTAACGGGGGAGCAGTACTTC.

V and J are TRBV7-6 and TRBJ1-5; the D gene is possibly TRBD1 (5 bases). Trimming cost V 5 bases and J 0 bases, with 17 bases left between them. Germline-derived CDR1 and CDR2 are SGHVS and FNYEAQ. The CDR3 sequence is 17 residues long. CDR3 residues: CASSIEPGPYSNQPQHF. The CDR3 nucleotides read TGTGCCAGCAGCATTGAACCAGGGCCCTATAGCAATCAGCCCCAGCATTTT.

The chain recombines TRBV5-1 with TRBJ2-1; TRBD2 matches at 10 bases. The CDR3 extends over 18 amino acids. The germline V gene encodes CDR1 SGHRS and CDR2 YFSETQ. Germline trimming cut 1 base from V and 0 bases from J; bases unmatched to any gene: 7. The CDR3 sequence: CASSLTLAGASSYNEQFF. CDR3 nucleotides: TGCGCCAGCAGCTTGACCCTAGCGGGAGCGAGCTCCTACAATGAGCAGTTCTTC.

The J gene is TRBJ1-3, the V gene TRBV18; no clear D gene. Germline V CDR1 and CDR2: KGHSH, LQKENI. Trimming removed 2 bases from V and 0 bases from J, with 8 bases in between. The CDR3 has 15 amino acids. Here the CDR3 reads CASSPGGDSGNTIYF. CDR3 nucleotide sequence: TGTGCCAGCTCACCAGGCGGCGACTCTGGAAACACCATATATTTT.

As concerns this clone: The junction and the germline gene differ at one end; a read error may be behind it. The chain links TRBV6-5 to TRBJ1-6; TRBD1 matches 11 bases. This CDR3 has 15 amino acids. CDR1 MNHEY and CDR2 SVGAGI come from the germline V gene. In DNA form, the CDR3 reads TGTGCCAGCAGCTACTGGGGGACAGGGGGTTCACCCCTCCACTTT. Its translation: CASSYWGTGGSPLHF.

In its sample, this clone was seen once. The V call is TRBV15, the J call TRBJ1-1; 10 nucleotides agree with TRBD1. Per the germline V gene, CDR1 is LNHNV and CDR2 is YYDKDF (reference sequence). There are 15 residues in the CDR3. Trimming took 3 bases from V and 4 from J; bases not matched to a gene: 5. The CDR3 loop reads CATSRTGGPFTEAFF. CDR3 nucleotide sequence: TGTGCCACCAGCAGGACAGGGGGCCCCTTCACTGAAGCTTTCTTT.

The rearrangement links TRBV7-2 to TRBJ2-6; D is perhaps TRBD1 (5 bases). CDR1 and CDR2 from the germline V gene are SGHTA and FQGNSA. The CDR3 contains 18 residues. Trimming took off 2 bases at V and 1 base at J, with 15 bases between the two ends. CDR3 in amino acids: CASSLSGHLISGANVLTF. The CDR3 DNA is TGTGCCAGCAGCTTATCAGGGCATCTGATTTCTGGGGCCAACGTCCTGACTTTC.

The chain carries TRBV5-1 and TRBJ2-7; 9 bases map to TRBD2. J was trimmed by 7 bases and V by 0 bases; bases with no gene match: 20. Per the germline V gene, CDR1 is SGHRS and CDR2 is YFSETQ. This CDR3 is built from 19 residues. The CDR3 is CASSLAERRASGKSEEQYF. CDR3 sequence (DNA): TGCGCCAGCAGCTTGGCCGAGAGGAGGGCTAGCGGGAAATCGGAAGAGCAGTACTTC.

CDR3 residues: CASSVGQGPRAGNTIYF. In DNA form, the CDR3 reads TGTGCCAGCAGCGTAGGACAGGGCCCAAGGGCTGGAAACACCATATATTTT. The chain links TRBV9 to TRBJ1-3; 7 bases fit TRBD1. The germline CDR1 and CDR2 sequences are SGDLS and YYNGEE. V shed 0 bases and J 2 bases; nucleotides not matched to a gene: 8. The CDR3 has 17 amino acids.

This sequence joins TRBV5-1 and TRBJ2-1, with 12 bases matching TRBD2. After removal of 3 bases from V and 5 bases from J, the junction contained 9 bases not matched to a gene. CDR3 length equals 17 residues. Looked up from germline, CDR1 is SGHRS and CDR2 is YFSETQ. The CDR3 nucleotides read TGCGCCAGCAGCTCAAATATTCTAGCGGGAGGGGACAATGAGCAGTTCTTC. Encoded protein: CASSSNILAGGDNEQFF.

The CDR3 region has the DNA TGCGCCAGCAGGAGGACAGGGGATAGCACAGATACGCAGTATTTT. Residues: CASRRTGDSTDTQYF. The genes are TRBV5-1 and TRBJ2-3; 9 bases line up with TRBD1. The CDR3 covers 15 residues. The germline gives CDR1 SGHRS, CDR2 YFSETQ. V shed 5 bases, J shed 0 bases, and the junction held 4 bases outside the gene matches.

The chain combines TRBV7-9 with TRBJ2-5, with 9 bases that match TRBD1. The CDR3 is 16 residues long. CDR1 and CDR2 from the germline V gene are SEHNR and FQNEAQ (reference sequence). V lost 4 bases to trimming and J lost 5 bases; unmatched junction nucleotides: 11. The chain's CDR3 is CASSWLGQGRLETQYF. As DNA, the CDR3 is TGTGCCAGCAGCTGGCTGGGACAGGGCCGTCTGGAGACCCAGTACTTC.